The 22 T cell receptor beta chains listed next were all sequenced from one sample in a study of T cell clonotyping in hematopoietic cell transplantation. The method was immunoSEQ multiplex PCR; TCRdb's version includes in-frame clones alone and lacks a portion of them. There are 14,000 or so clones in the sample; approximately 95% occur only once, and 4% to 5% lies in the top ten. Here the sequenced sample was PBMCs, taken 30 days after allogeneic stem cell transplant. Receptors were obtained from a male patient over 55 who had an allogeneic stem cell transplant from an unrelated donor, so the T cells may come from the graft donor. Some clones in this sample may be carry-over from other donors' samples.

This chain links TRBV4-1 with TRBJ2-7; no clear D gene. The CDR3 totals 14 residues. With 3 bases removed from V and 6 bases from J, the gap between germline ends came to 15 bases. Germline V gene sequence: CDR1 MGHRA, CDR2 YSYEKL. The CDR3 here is CASSQRLLFSEQYF. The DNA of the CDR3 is TGCGCCAGCAGCCAGCGGCTTTTATTTTCCGAGCAGTACTTC.

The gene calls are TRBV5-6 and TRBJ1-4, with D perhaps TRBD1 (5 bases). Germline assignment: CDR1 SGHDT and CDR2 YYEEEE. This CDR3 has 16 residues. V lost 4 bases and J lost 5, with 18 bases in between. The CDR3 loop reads CASSKGVLGPNEKLFF. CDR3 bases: TGTGCCAGCAGCAAAGGAGTCTTGGGACCCAATGAAAAACTGTTTTTT. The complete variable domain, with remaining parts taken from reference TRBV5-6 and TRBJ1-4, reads DAGVTQSPTHLIKTRGQQVTLRCSPKSGHDTVSWYQQALGQGPQFIFQYYEEEERQRGNFPDRFSGHQFPNYSSELNVNALLLGDSALYLCASSKGVLGPNEKLFFGSGTQLSVL.

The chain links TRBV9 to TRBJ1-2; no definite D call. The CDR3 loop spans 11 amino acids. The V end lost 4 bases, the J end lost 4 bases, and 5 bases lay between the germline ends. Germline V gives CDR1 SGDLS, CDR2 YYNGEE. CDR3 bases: TGTGCCAGCAGCAGCTCCTATGGCTACACCTTC. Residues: CASSSSYGYTF.

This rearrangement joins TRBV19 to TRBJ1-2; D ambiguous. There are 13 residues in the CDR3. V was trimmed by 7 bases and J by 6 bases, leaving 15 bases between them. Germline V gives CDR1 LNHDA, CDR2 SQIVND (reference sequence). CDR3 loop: CASTPREYDGYTF. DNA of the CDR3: TGTGCCAGTACCCCCCGGGAGTACGATGGCTACACCTTC. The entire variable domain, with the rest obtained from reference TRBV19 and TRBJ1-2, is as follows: DGGITQSPKYLFRKEGQNVTLSCEQNLNHDAMYWYRQDPGQGLRLIYYSQIVNDFQKGDIAEGYSVSREKKESFPLTVTSAQKNPTAFYLCASTPREYDGYTFGSGTRLTVV.

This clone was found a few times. The chain's CDR3 is CASSLQGTRGKETQYF. As DNA, the CDR3 is TGTGCCAGCAGCCTACAGGGGACGAGAGGGAAAGAGACCCAGTACTTC. This sequence joins TRBV7-2 and TRBJ2-5, with 7 bases identical to TRBD1. Unmatched junction bases numbered 12, after V lost 5 bases and J lost 3 bases. CDR3 size: 16 residues. Per germline, CDR1 SGHTA and CDR2 FQGNSA.

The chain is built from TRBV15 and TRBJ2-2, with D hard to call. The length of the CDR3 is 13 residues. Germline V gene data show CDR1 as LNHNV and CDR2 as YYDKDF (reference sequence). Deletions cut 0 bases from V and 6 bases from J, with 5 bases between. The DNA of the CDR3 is TGTGCCACCAGCAGAGACCCGGCCGGGGAGCTGTTTTTT. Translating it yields CATSRDPAGELFF.

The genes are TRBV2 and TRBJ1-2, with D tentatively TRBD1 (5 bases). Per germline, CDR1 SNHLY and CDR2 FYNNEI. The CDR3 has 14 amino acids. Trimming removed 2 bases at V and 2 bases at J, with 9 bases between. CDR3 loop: CASSERGGNYGYTF. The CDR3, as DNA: TGTGCCAGCAGTGAACGGGGGGGGAACTATGGCTACACCTTC.

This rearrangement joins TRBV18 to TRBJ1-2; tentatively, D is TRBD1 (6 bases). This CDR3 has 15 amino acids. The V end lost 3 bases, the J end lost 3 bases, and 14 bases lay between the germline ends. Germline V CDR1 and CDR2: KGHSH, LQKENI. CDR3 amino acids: CASSPGVQGDYGYTF. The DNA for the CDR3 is TGTGCCAGCTCACCGGGGGTACAGGGAGACTATGGCTACACCTTC. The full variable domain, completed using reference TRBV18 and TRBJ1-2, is NAGVMQNPRHLVRRRGQEARLRCSPMKGHSHVYWYRQLPEEGLKFMVYLQKENIIDESGMPKERFSAEFPKEGPSILRIQQVVRGDSAAYFCASSPGVQGDYGYTFGSGTRLTVV.

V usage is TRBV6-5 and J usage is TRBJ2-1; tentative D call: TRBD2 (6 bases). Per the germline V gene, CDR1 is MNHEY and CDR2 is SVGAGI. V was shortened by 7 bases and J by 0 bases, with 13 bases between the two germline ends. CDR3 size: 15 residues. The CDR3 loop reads CASMGGRSSYNEQFF. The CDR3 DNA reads TGTGCCAGCATGGGGGGTCGGAGCTCCTACAATGAGCAGTTCTTC.

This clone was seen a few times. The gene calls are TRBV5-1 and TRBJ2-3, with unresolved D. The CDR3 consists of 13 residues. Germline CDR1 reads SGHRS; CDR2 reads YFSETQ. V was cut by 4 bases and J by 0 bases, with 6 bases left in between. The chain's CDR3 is CASSPWSTDTQYF. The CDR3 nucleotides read TGCGCCAGCAGCCCATGGAGCACAGATACGCAGTATTTT.

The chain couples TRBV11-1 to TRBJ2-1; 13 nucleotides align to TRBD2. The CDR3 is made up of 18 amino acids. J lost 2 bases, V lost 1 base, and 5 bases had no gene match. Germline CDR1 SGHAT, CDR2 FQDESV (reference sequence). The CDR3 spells CASSLGTSGSSPYNEQFF. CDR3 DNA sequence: TGTGCCAGCAGCTTAGGGACTAGCGGGAGTTCCCCCTACAATGAGCAGTTCTTC.

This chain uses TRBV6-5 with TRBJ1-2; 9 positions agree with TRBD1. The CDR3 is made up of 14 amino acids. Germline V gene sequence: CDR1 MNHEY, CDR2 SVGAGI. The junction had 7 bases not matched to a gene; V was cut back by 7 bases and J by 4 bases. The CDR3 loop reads CASTRQGGLYGYTF. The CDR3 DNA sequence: TGTGCCAGCACCCGACAGGGGGGACTCTATGGCTACACCTTC.

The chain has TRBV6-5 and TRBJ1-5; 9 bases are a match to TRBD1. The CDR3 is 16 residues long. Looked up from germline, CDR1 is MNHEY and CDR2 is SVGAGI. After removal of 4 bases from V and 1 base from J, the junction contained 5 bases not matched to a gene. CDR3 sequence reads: CASSSLQGASNQPQHF. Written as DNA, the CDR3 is TGTGCCAGCAGTTCCTTACAGGGGGCGAGCAATCAGCCCCAGCATTTT.

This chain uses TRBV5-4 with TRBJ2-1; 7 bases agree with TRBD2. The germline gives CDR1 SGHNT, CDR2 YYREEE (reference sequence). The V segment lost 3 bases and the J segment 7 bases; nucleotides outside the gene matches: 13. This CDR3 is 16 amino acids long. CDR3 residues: CASSSGRGGSSNEQFF. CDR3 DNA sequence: TGTGCCAGCAGCTCAGGTCGGGGCGGGAGTTCGAATGAGCAGTTCTTC.

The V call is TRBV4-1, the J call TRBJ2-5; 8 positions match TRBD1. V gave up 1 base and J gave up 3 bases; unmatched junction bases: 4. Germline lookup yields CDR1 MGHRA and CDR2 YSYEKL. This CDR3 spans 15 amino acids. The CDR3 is CASSQGDRPEETQYF. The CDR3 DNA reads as TGCGCCAGCAGCCAAGGGGACAGGCCCGAAGAGACCCAGTACTTC.

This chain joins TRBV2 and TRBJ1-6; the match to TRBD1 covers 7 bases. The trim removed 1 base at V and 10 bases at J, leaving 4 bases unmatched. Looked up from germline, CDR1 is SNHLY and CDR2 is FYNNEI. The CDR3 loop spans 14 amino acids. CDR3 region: CASSEVGGESPLHF. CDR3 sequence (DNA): TGTGCCAGCAGTGAAGTAGGGGGCGAATCACCCCTCCACTTT.

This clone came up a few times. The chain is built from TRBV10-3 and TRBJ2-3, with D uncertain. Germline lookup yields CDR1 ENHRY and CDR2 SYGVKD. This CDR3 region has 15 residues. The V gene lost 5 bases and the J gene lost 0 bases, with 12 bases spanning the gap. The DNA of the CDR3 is TGTGCCATCAGTCAAGGAGACCCGAGCACAGATACGCAGTATTTT. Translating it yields CAISQGDPSTDTQYF.

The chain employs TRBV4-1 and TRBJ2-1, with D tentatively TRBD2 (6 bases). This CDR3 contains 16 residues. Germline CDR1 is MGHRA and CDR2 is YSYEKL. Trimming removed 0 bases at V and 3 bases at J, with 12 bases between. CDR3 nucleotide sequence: TGCGCCAGCAGCCAAGACTCGGGAGTGGTCTACAATGAGCAGTTCTTC. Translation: CASSQDSGVVYNEQFF.

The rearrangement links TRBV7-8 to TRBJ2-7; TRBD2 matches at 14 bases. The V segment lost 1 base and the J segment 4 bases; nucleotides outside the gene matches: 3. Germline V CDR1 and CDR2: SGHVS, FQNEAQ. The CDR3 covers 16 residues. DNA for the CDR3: TGTGCCAGCAGCTTAGGGACTAGCGGGGGGCAGTACGAGCAGTACTTC. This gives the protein CASSLGTSGGQYEQYF.

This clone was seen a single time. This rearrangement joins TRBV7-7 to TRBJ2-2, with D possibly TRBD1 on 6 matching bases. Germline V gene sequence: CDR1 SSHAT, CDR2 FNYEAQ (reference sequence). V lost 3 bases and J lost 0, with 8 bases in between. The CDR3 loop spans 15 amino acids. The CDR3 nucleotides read TGTGCCAGCAGCTTTGGGACACCGAACACCGGGGAGCTGTTTTTT. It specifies CASSFGTPNTGELFF.

The CDR3 reads CASSGGHNQPQHF. The CDR3 DNA follows: TGTGCCAGTAGCGGGGGACATAATCAGCCCCAGCATTTT. The chain is built from TRBV19 and TRBJ1-5; D possibly corresponds to TRBD1 (6 bases). Germline CDR1 and CDR2: LNHDA and SQIVND (reference sequence). The V end was cut by 6 bases, the J end by 4 bases, with 10 bases between. The CDR3 spans 13 residues.

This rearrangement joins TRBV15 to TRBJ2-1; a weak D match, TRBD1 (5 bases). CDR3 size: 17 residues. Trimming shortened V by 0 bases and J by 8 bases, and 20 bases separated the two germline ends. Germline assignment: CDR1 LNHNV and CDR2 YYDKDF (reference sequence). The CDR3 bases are TGTGCCACCAGCAGAGACCCCCTCGGGCAGGGTAGGGATGAGCAGTTCTTC. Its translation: CATSRDPLGQGRDEQFF. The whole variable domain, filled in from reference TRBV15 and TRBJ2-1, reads DAMVIQNPRYQVTQFGKPVTLSCSQTLNHNVMYWYQQKSSQAPKLLFHYYDKDFNNEADTPDNFQSRRPNTSFCFLDIRSPGLGDTAMYLCATSRDPLGQGRDEQFFGPGTRLTVL.